Here is one T cell receptor beta chain with its context. This sample was taken from a study of T cell responses to AZD1222 COVID-19 vaccine. Profiling relied on immunoSEQ multiplex PCR, and the TCRdb table lists in-frame clones only, not all of them. The table shows roughly 81,000 clones, with 80% to 90% occurring only once. The TCR originated in an adult in good health. The sample in question was peripheral blood, obtained on day 0 of AZD1222 vaccination.

The CDR3 DNA sequence: TGTGCCATCAGCCAGGGGGGGGAATACGAGCAGTACTTC. Its protein is CAISQGGEYEQYF. V is TRBV10-3 and J is TRBJ2-7; D may correspond to TRBD1 or TRBD2 (7 bases each). The CDR3 is made up of 13 amino acids. Trimming took 6 bases from V and 4 from J, leaving 13 bases between them. Germline CDR1 ENHRY, CDR2 SYGVKD.